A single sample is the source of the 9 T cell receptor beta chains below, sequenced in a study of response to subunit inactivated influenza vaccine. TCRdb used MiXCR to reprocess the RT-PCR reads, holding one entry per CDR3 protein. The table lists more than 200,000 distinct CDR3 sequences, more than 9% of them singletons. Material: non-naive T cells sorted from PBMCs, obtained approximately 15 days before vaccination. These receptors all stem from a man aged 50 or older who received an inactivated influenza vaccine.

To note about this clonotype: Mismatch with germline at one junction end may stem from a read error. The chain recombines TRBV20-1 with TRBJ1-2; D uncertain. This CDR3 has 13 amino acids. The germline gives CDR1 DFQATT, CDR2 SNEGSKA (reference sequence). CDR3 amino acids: CSARDYAGKTKVF. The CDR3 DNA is TGCAGTGCTAGAGATTATGCGGGAAAAACTAAAGTCTTC.

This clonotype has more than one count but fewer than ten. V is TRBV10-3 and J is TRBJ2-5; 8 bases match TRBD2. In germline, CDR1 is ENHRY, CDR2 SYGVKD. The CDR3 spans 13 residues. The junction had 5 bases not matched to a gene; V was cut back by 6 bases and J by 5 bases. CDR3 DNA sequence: TGTGCCATCAGGGACGGGACTAGGGAGACCCAGTACTTC. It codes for CAIRDGTRETQYF.

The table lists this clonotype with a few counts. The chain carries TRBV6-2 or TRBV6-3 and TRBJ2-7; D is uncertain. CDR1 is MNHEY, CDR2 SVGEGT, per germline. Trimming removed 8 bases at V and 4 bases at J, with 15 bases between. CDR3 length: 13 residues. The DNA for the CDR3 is TGTGCCAGCCGTTTGGTACCCTCATACGAGCAGTACTTC. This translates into CASRLVPSYEQYF.

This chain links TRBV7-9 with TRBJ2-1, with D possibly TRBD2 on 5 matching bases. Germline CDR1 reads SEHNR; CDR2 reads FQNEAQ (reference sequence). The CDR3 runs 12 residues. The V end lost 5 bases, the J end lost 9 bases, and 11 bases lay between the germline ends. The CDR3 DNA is TGTGCCAGCAGCCTCCGGCTAGCTGAGCAGTTCTTC. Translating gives CASSLRLAEQFF.

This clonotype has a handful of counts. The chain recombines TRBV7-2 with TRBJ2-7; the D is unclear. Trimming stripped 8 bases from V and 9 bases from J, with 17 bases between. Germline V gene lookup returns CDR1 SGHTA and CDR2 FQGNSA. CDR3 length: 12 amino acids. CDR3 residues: CASLSSWGGQYF. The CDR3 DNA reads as TGTGCCAGCCTCTCTAGTTGGGGTGGGCAGTACTTC. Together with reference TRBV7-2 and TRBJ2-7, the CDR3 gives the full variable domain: GAGVSQSPSNKVTEKGKDVELRCDPISGHTALYWYRQSLGQGLEFLIYFQGNSAPDKSGLPSDRFSAERTGGSVSTLTIQRTQQEDSAVYLCASLSSWGGQYFGPGTRLTVT.

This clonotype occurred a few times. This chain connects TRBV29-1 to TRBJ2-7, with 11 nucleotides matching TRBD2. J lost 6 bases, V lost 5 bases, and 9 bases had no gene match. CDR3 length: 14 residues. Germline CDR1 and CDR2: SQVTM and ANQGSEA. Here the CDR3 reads CSVPVAGGPSEQYF. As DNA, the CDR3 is TGCAGCGTTCCCGTAGCGGGAGGGCCATCCGAGCAGTACTTC.

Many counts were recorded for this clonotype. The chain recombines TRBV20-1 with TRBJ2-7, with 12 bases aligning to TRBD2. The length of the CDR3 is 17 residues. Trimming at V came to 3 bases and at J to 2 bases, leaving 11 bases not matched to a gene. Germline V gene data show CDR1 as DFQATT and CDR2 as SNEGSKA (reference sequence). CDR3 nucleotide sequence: TGCAGTGCTAGCTCACTCCGGACTAGCGGGGTTGCCTACGAGCAGTACTTC. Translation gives CSASSLRTSGVAYEQYF.

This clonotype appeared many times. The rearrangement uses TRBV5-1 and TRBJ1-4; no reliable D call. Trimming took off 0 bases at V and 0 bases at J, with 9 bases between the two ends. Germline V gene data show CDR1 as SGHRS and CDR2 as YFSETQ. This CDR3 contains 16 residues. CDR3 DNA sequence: TGCGCCAGCAGCTTGGAGCCGGCAGCAACTAATGAAAAACTGTTTTTT. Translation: CASSLEPAATNEKLFF.

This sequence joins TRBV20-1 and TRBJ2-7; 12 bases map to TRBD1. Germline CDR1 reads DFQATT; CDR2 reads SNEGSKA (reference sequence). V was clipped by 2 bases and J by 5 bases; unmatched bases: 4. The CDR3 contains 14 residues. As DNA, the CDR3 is TGCAGTGCTAGAACCGGGACAGGGGGCCACGAGCAGTACTTC. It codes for CSARTGTGGHEQYF.